This T cell receptor beta chain was observed in a study of shared clonotypes between healthy human individuals. Adults of Caucasian background living in Nashville, Tennessee made up all donors. Comments on this clone: Its specificity is unknown.

In the authors' workflow: In the immunoSEQ data, sequences were junction-only and lacked quality scores, so filtering differed. Profiled with immunoSEQ multiplex PCR; TCRdb holds only in-frame clones, not every one. The V and J calls and clone size are taken from that table; D and trimming were inferred from the DNA. The sample has about 450,000 clones; roughly 77% are singletons. Study-wide findings and caveats: Sampling covered blood only; tissue repertoires likely differ.

The clonotype comes from a woman in her thirties or forties in good health. Some clones in this sample may be carry-over from other donors' samples. Sequencing was performed on PBMCs.

The CDR3: CASSPVGQGSYEQYF. The CDR3 DNA sequence: TGTGCCAGCAGCCCGGTCGGACAGGGGTCCTACGAGCAGTACTTC. The chain joins TRBV6-5 to TRBJ2-7, with 9 bases fitting TRBD1. From germline, CDR1 is MNHEY and CDR2 SVGAGI. The CDR3 sequence is 15 residues long. V lost 6 bases and J lost 1; bases outside the gene matches: 7.